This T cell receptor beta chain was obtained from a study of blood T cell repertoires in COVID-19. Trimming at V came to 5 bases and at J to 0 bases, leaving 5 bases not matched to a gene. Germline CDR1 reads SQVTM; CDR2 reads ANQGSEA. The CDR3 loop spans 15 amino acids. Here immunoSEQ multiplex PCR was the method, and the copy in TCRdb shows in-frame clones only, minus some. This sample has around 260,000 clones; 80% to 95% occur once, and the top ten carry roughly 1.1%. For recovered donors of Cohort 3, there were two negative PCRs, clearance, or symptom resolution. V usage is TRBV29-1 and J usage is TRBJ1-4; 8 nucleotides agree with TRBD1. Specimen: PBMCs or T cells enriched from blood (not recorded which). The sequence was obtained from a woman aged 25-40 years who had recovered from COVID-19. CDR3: CSVSGGKATNEKLFF. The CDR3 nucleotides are TGCAGCGTTTCAGGGGGCAAGGCAACTAATGAAAAACTGTTTTTT.